The rows below give T cell receptor beta chains drawn from one sample of a study of control samples from healthy donors and cancer patients. Data came from immunoSEQ multiplex PCR; TCRdb stores just in-frame clones and leaves some out. Here the sample spans 50,000 or so clones, approximately 93% being singletons. The sample taken for sequencing was PBMCs. These receptors were collected from a woman in her forties or fifties with head and neck cancer. Both conserved end residues are part of each CDR3. D genes are given only for firm matches. Clone size, where shown, is once, few, many, or a class for clones that have expanded.

J gene: TRBJ1-1
clone size: .
V gene: TRBV27
D gene: .
CDR3 protein: CASSFGTSNTEAFF
CDR3 DNA: TGTGCCAGCTCATTCGGGACCTCAAACACTGAAGCTTTCTTT

J gene: TRBJ1-3
clone size: .
V gene: TRBV25-1
D gene: .
CDR3 protein: CASSHAGIGNTIYF
CDR3 DNA: TGTGCCAGCAGTCACGCGGGGATCGGAAACACCATATATTTT

J gene: TRBJ2-1
clone size: .
V gene: TRBV28
D gene: .
CDR3 protein: CASIRDGSFNEQFF
CDR3 DNA: TGTGCCAGCATTCGGGACGGATCCTTTAATGAGCAGTTCTTC

J gene: TRBJ2-5
clone size: .
V gene: TRBV12-3/TRBV12-4
D gene: TRBD1
CDR3 protein: CASSSNRGETQYF
CDR3 DNA: TGTGCCAGCAGTTCAAACAGGGGCGAGACCCAGTACTTC

J gene: TRBJ1-1
clone size: .
V gene: TRBV4-3
D gene: .
CDR3 protein: CASSQDVTEGWTEAFF
CDR3 DNA: TGCGCCAGCAGCCAAGATGTGACAGAGGGGTGGACTGAAGCTTTCTTT

J gene: TRBJ2-7
clone size: .
V gene: TRBV27
D gene: TRBD2
CDR3 protein: CASSPGLGAQRDEQYF
CDR3 DNA: TGTGCCAGCAGTCCGGGACTAGGGGCCCAACGGGACGAGCAGTACTTC

J gene: TRBJ2-1
clone size: .
V gene: TRBV27
D gene: TRBD2
CDR3 protein: CASSFSGAGYEQFF
CDR3 DNA: TGTGCCAGCAGTTTTAGCGGGGCCGGGTATGAGCAGTTCTTC

J gene: TRBJ1-2
clone size: .
V gene: TRBV5-6
D gene: TRBD1
CDR3 protein: CASSPGTAYGYTF
CDR3 DNA: TGTGCCAGCAGCCCCGGGACAGCCTATGGCTACACCTTC

J gene: TRBJ1-2
clone size: once
V gene: TRBV28
D gene: TRBD1
CDR3 protein: CASSRTGTGLSYTF
CDR3 DNA: TGTGCCAGCAGTCGTACCGGGACAGGTCTTTCCTACACCTTC

J gene: TRBJ1-2
clone size: .
V gene: TRBV5-6
D gene: .
CDR3 protein: CASRRGASVYYGYTF
CDR3 DNA: TGTGCCAGCAGACGTGGTGCATCAGTCTACTATGGCTACACCTTC

J gene: TRBJ1-1
clone size: .
V gene: TRBV5-6
D gene: .
CDR3 protein: CASSLSGGTEAFF
CDR3 DNA: TGTGCCAGCAGCCTGTCGGGGGGGACTGAAGCTTTCTTT

J gene: TRBJ2-5
clone size: .
V gene: TRBV3-1/TRBV3-2
D gene: TRBD1
CDR3 protein: CASSLSDRARQETQYF
CDR3 DNA: TGTGCCAGCAGCCTGAGTGACAGGGCCCGCCAAGAGACCCAGTACTTC

J gene: TRBJ1-3
clone size: .
V gene: TRBV9
D gene: TRBD1
CDR3 protein: CASSPRTGAGNTIYF
CDR3 DNA: TGTGCCAGCAGCCCCCGGACAGGGGCTGGAAACACCATATATTTT

J gene: TRBJ2-7
clone size: .
V gene: TRBV5-1
D gene: .
CDR3 protein: CASTPSGGAPYEQYF
CDR3 DNA: TGCGCCAGCACCCCGAGTGGAGGGGCCCCCTACGAGCAGTACTTC

J gene: TRBJ2-5
clone size: .
V gene: TRBV7-7
D gene: TRBD2
CDR3 protein: CASSPTSGSQTQYF
CDR3 DNA: TGTGCCAGCAGCCCTACTAGCGGGAGTCAGACCCAGTACTTC

J gene: TRBJ1-2
clone size: once
V gene: TRBV3-1/TRBV3-2
D gene: TRBD1
CDR3 protein: CASSLSHRGNYGYTF
CDR3 DNA: TGTGCCAGCAGCCTATCACACAGGGGAAACTATGGCTACACCTTC

J gene: TRBJ2-1
clone size: few
V gene: TRBV5-1
D gene: .
CDR3 protein: CASSLQGDEQFF
CDR3 DNA: TGCGCCAGCAGCTTGCAGGGCGATGAGCAGTTCTTC

J gene: TRBJ1-3
clone size: .
V gene: TRBV28
D gene: .
CDR3 protein: CASTPEGAGNTIYF
CDR3 DNA: TGTGCCAGCACTCCGGAGGGGGCTGGAAACACCATATATTTT

J gene: TRBJ2-3
clone size: .
V gene: TRBV7-8
D gene: TRBD2
CDR3 protein: CANSLSTGGITDTQYF
CDR3 DNA: TGTGCCAACAGCTTATCAACGGGGGGGATCACAGATACGCAGTATTTT

J gene: TRBJ2-1
clone size: .
V gene: TRBV11-3
D gene: .
CDR3 protein: CASSQTHNEQFF
CDR3 DNA: TGTGCCAGCAGCCAAACCCACAATGAGCAGTTCTTC

J gene: TRBJ2-1
clone size: .
V gene: TRBV11-2
D gene: .
CDR3 protein: CASSPRPGRTLLYNEQFF
CDR3 DNA: TGTGCCAGCAGCCCCCGACCGGGACGGACCTTATTATACAATGAGCAGTTCTTC

J gene: TRBJ1-1
clone size: .
V gene: TRBV5-5
D gene: .
CDR3 protein: CASSLVVGGTEAFF
CDR3 DNA: TGTGCCAGCAGCTTGGTGGTAGGGGGCACTGAAGCTTTCTTT

J gene: TRBJ1-3
clone size: once
V gene: TRBV18
D gene: TRBD1
CDR3 protein: CASSPPSGGAGNTIYF
CDR3 DNA: TGTGCCAGCTCACCACCCTCAGGGGGAGCTGGAAACACCATATATTTT

J gene: TRBJ1-4
clone size: once
V gene: TRBV2
D gene: .
CDR3 protein: CASSATMDSPNEKLFF
CDR3 DNA: TGTGCCAGCAGTGCTACTATGGACAGCCCAAATGAAAAACTGTTTTTT

J gene: TRBJ2-7
clone size: .
V gene: TRBV28
D gene: .
CDR3 protein: CASRKGLQSSYEQYF
CDR3 DNA: TGTGCCAGCAGGAAAGGTCTCCAGAGCTCCTACGAGCAGTACTTC

J gene: TRBJ2-3
clone size: .
V gene: TRBV6-4
D gene: TRBD2
CDR3 protein: CASSFGRGDTQYF
CDR3 DNA: TGTGCCAGCAGTTTCGGGAGGGGAGATACGCAGTATTTT

J gene: TRBJ2-1
clone size: .
V gene: TRBV7-9
D gene: .
CDR3 protein: CASSLEPRNEQFF
CDR3 DNA: TGTGCCAGCAGCTTGGAACCCCGGAATGAGCAGTTCTTC

J gene: TRBJ2-5
clone size: .
V gene: TRBV12-3/TRBV12-4
D gene: TRBD2
CDR3 protein: CASSGGAGETQYF
CDR3 DNA: TGTGCCAGCAGCGGGGGGGCGGGAGAGACCCAGTACTTC

J gene: TRBJ1-1
clone size: once
V gene: TRBV2
D gene: .
CDR3 protein: CASSGNSPNTEAFF
CDR3 DNA: TGTGCCAGCAGTGGGAACAGCCCGAACACTGAAGCTTTCTTT

J gene: TRBJ2-3
clone size: .
V gene: TRBV4-1
D gene: TRBD2
CDR3 protein: CASSLAGGGTDTQYF
CDR3 DNA: TGCGCCAGCAGCCTAGCGGGGGGGGGAACAGATACGCAGTATTTT

J gene: TRBJ2-1
clone size: .
V gene: TRBV7-2
D gene: .
CDR3 protein: CASSSINNEQFF
CDR3 DNA: TGTGCCAGCAGCTCCATTAACAATGAGCAGTTCTTC

J gene: TRBJ2-2
clone size: .
V gene: TRBV20-1
D gene: .
CDR3 protein: CSASGGKNTGELFF
CDR3 DNA: TGCAGTGCTAGTGGCGGGAAGAACACCGGGGAGCTGTTTTTT

J gene: TRBJ2-7
clone size: .
V gene: TRBV19
D gene: TRBD1
CDR3 protein: CASSMDRGPAYEQYF
CDR3 DNA: TGTGCCAGTAGTATGGACAGGGGGCCAGCCTACGAGCAGTACTTC

J gene: TRBJ1-4
clone size: .
V gene: TRBV9
D gene: .
CDR3 protein: CASSVSLGLGGEKLFF
CDR3 DNA: TGTGCCAGCAGCGTAAGTCTGGGTCTCGGAGGAGAAAAACTGTTTTTT

J gene: TRBJ2-2
clone size: .
V gene: TRBV5-1
D gene: .
CDR3 protein: CASSFGGAGELFF
CDR3 DNA: TGCGCCAGCAGCTTCGGGGGTGCCGGGGAGCTGTTTTTT

J gene: TRBJ1-1
clone size: .
V gene: TRBV4-1
D gene: .
CDR3 protein: CASKGVNTEAFF
CDR3 DNA: TGCGCCAGCAAAGGGGTGAACACTGAAGCTTTCTTT

J gene: TRBJ2-1
clone size: .
V gene: TRBV7-9
D gene: TRBD2
CDR3 protein: CASREGSREQFF
CDR3 DNA: TGTGCCAGCCGGGAGGGGAGTAGAGAGCAGTTCTTC

J gene: TRBJ2-7
clone size: .
V gene: TRBV5-6
D gene: TRBD2
CDR3 protein: CASSLGAGGKSYEQYF
CDR3 DNA: TGTGCCAGCAGCTTGGGAGCGGGAGGGAAATCCTACGAGCAGTACTTC

J gene: TRBJ1-6
clone size: .
V gene: TRBV20-1
D gene: .
CDR3 protein: CSASPPSGQGNSPLHF
CDR3 DNA: TGCAGTGCTAGTCCCCCGAGCGGGCAGGGTAATTCACCCCTCCACTTT

J gene: TRBJ2-3
clone size: .
V gene: TRBV21-1
D gene: .
CDR3 protein: CASSNGGQGGTDTQYF
CDR3 DNA: TGTGCCAGCAGCAACGGGGGACAGGGGGGGACAGATACGCAGTATTTT

J gene: TRBJ1-3
clone size: once
V gene: TRBV5-1
D gene: .
CDR3 protein: CASRPAPGNTIYF
CDR3 DNA: TGCGCTTCACGGCCTGCCCCTGGAAACACCATATATTTT

J gene: TRBJ2-2
clone size: .
V gene: TRBV7-3
D gene: TRBD2
CDR3 protein: CASSSSGANTGELFF
CDR3 DNA: TGTGCCAGCAGCTCTAGCGGGGCGAACACCGGGGAGCTGTTTTTT

J gene: TRBJ1-1
clone size: once
V gene: TRBV6-4
D gene: .
CDR3 protein: CASSESGGISAEAFF
CDR3 DNA: TGTGCCAGCAGTGAGAGTGGGGGGATAAGTGCTGAAGCTTTCTTT

J gene: TRBJ2-1
clone size: .
V gene: TRBV4-2
D gene: TRBD2
CDR3 protein: CASSQKGAGVNEQFF
CDR3 DNA: TGTGCCAGCAGCCAAAAGGGAGCGGGAGTTAATGAGCAGTTCTTC

J gene: TRBJ1-1
clone size: .
V gene: TRBV6-5
D gene: .
CDR3 protein: CASRRSLGTEAFF
CDR3 DNA: TGTGCCAGCAGGAGGTCTTTGGGTACTGAAGCTTTCTTT

J gene: TRBJ1-4
clone size: .
V gene: TRBV6-5
D gene: .
CDR3 protein: CASNLFGSEGEKLFF
CDR3 DNA: TGTGCCAGCAACCTTTTCGGCTCGGAGGGTGAAAAACTGTTTTTT